This T cell receptor (beta chain) stems from a study of cytomegalovirus exposure and HLA in healthy donors. Study results and caveats: A later analysis reportedly identified an Asian-associated ancestry cluster as carrying fewer N-insertions than the 666-donor mean.

The trim removed 1 base at V and 4 bases at J, leaving 3 bases unmatched. Germline V gene lookup returns CDR1 GTSNPN and CDR2 SVGIG (reference sequence). The CDR3 has 14 residues. Comment on this clone: What it binds is unknown.

A multiplex PCR was run with 60 Vbeta primers and 13 Jbeta primers. Data came from immunoSEQ multiplex PCR; TCRdb stores just in-frame clones and leaves some out. This sample has roughly 150,000 clones, with roughly 85% found just once. This sequence originates from a man aged 40-50 years in good health and CMV-seropositive. Sequenced: PBMCs. The chain uses TRBV30 and TRBJ1-2, with 10 bases matching TRBD1. The CDR3 reads CAWSGDRGVYGYTF. The CDR3 DNA follows: TGTGCCTGGAGTGGGGACAGGGGTGTCTATGGCTACACCTTC.